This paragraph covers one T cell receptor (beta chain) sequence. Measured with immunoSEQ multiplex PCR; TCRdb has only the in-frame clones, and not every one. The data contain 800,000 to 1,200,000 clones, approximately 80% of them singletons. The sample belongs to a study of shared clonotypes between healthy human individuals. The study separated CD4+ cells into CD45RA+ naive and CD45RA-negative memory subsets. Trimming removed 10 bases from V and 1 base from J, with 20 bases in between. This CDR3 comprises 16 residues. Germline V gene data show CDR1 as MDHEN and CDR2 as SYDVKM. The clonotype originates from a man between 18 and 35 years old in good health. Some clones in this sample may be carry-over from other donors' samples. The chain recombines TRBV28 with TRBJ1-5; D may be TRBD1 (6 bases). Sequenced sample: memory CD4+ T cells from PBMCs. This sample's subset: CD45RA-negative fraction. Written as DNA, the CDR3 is TGTGCCATTACCCCGCCAGGGGCGAGGAGCAATCAGCCCCAGCATTTT. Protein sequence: CAITPPGARSNQPQHF.